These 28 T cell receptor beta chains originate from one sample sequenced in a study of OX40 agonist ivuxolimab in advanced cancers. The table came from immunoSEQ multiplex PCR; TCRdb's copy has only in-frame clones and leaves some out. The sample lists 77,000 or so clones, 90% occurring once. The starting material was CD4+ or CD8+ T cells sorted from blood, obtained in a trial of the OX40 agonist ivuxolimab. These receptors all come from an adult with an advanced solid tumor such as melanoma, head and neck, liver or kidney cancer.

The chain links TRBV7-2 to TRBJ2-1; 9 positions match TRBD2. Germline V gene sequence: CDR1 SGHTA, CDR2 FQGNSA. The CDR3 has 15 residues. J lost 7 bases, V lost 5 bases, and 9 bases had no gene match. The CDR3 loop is CASSPTGGRGNEQFF. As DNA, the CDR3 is TGTGCCAGCAGCCCCACGGGCGGGAGGGGGAATGAGCAGTTCTTC.

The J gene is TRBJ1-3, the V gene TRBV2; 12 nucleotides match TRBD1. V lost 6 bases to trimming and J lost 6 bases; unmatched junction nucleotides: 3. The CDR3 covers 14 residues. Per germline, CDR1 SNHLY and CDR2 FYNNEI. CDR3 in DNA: TGTGCCAGCAGATGGGGACAGGGGGCAAACACCATATATTTT. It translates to CASRWGQGANTIYF.

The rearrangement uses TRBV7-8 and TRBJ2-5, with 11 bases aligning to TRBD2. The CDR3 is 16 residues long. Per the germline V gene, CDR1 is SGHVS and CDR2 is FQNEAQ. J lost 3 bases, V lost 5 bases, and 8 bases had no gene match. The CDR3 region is CASSPPRLAGKETQYF. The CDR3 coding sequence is TGTGCCAGCAGCCCCCCCCGACTAGCGGGGAAAGAGACCCAGTACTTC.

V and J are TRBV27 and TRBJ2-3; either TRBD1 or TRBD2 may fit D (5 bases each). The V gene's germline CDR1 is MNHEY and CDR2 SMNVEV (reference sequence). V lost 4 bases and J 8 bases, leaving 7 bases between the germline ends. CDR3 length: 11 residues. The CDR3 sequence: CASSWDGTQYF. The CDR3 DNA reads TGTGCCAGCAGTTGGGACGGTACGCAGTATTTT.

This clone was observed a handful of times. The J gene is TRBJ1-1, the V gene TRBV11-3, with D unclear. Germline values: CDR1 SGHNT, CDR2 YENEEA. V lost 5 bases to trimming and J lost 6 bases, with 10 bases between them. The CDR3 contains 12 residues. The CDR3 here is CASSPEDSEAFF. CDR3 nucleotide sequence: TGTGCCAGCAGCCCTGAGGACTCTGAAGCTTTCTTT.

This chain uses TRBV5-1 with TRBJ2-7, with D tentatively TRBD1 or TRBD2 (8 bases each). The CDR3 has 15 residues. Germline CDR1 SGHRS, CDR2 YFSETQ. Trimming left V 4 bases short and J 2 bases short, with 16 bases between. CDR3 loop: CASSPGGTGPYEQYF. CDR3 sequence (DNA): TGCGCCAGCAGCCCGGGGGGGACAGGACCCTACGAGCAGTACTTC.

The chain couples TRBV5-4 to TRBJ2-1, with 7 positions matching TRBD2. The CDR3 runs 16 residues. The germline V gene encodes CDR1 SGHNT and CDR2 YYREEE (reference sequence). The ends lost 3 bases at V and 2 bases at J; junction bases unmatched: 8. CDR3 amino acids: CASSSGGTTPYNEQFF. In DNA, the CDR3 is TGTGCCAGCAGCTCTGGGGGGACTACGCCCTACAATGAGCAGTTCTTC.

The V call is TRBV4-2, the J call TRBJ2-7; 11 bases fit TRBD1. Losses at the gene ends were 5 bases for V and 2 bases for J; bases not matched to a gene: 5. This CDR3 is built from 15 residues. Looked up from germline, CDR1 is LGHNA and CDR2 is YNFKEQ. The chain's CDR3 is CASSLGTGGPYEQYF. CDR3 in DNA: TGTGCCAGCAGCTTAGGGACAGGGGGACCCTACGAGCAGTACTTC.

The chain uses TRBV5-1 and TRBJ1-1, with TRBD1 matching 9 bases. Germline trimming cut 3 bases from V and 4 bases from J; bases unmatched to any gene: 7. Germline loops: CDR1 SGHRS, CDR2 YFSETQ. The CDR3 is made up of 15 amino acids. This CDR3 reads CASSSFGQGSTEAFF. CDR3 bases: TGCGCCAGCAGCTCATTCGGACAGGGGAGCACTGAAGCTTTCTTT.

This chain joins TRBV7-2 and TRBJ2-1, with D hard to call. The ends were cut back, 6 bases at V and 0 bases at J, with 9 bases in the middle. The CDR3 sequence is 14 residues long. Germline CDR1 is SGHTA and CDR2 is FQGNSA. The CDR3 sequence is CASRAPASYNEQFF. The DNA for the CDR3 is TGTGCCAGCAGGGCCCCCGCCTCCTACAATGAGCAGTTCTTC.

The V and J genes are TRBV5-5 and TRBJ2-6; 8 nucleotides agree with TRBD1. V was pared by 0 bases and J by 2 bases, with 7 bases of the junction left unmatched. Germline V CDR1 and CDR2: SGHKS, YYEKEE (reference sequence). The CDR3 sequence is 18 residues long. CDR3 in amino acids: CASSLDRGVLAGANVLTF. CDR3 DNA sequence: TGTGCCAGCAGCTTGGACAGGGGGGTTTTGGCTGGGGCCAACGTCCTGACTTTC.

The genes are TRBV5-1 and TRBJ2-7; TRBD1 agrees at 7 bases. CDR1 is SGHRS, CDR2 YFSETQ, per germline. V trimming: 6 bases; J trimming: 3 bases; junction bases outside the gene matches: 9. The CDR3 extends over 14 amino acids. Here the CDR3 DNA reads TGCGCCAGCACCTCCAGGGGGATGGGCTACGAGCAGTACTTC. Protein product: CASTSRGMGYEQYF.

CDR3 residues: CASSPLGSGGVYEQFF. The CDR3 DNA sequence: TGCGCCAGCAGCCCTCTGGGTAGCGGGGGAGTCTATGAGCAGTTCTTC. V is TRBV5-1 and J is TRBJ2-1; 9 nucleotides agree with TRBD2. Losses at the gene ends were 4 bases for V and 8 bases for J; bases not matched to a gene: 13. The germline CDR1 and CDR2 sequences are SGHRS and YFSETQ. CDR3 length: 16 residues. Looking up the rest from reference TRBV5-1 and TRBJ2-1 gives the full variable domain: KAGVTQTPRYLIKTRGQQVTLSCSPISGHRSVSWYQQTPGQGLQFLFEYFSETQRNKGNFPGRFSGRQFSNSRSEMNVSTLELGDSALYLCASSPLGSGGVYEQFFGPGTRLTVL.

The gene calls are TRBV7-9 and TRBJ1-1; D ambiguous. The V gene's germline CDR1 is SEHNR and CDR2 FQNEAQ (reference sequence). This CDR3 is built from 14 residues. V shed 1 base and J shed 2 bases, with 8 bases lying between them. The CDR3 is CASSLGAVNTEAFF. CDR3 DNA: TGTGCCAGCAGCTTAGGCGCAGTAAACACTGAAGCTTTCTTT.

The CDR3, as DNA: TGTGCCAGTAGTTCGGCCAGGGAGGATGGCTACACCTTC. Its translation: CASSSAREDGYTF. This chain joins TRBV19 and TRBJ1-2; TRBD1 might be the D (5 bases). The germline V gene has CDR1 LNHDA and CDR2 SQIVND (reference sequence). The CDR3 is 13 amino acids. The V end lost 5 bases, the J end lost 6 bases, and 13 bases lay between the germline ends. Based on the CDR3 plus reference TRBV19 and TRBJ1-2, the full variable domain is DGGITQSPKYLFRKEGQNVTLSCEQNLNHDAMYWYRQDPGQGLRLIYYSQIVNDFQKGDIAEGYSVSREKKESFPLTVTSAQKNPTAFYLCASSSAREDGYTFGSGTRLTVV.

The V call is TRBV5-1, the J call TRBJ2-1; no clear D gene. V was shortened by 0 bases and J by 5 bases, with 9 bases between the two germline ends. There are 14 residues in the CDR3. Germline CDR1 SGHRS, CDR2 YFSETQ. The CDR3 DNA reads TGCGCCAGCAGCTTGGCCGCCAGCAACAATGAGCAGTTCTTC. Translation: CASSLAASNNEQFF.

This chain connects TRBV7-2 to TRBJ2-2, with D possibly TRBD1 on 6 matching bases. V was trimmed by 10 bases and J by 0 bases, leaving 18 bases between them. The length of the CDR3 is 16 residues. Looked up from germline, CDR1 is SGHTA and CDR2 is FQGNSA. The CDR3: CATRGRRLTNTGELFF. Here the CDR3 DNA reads TGTGCCACCAGGGGCCGAAGATTAACGAACACCGGGGAGCTGTTTTTT.

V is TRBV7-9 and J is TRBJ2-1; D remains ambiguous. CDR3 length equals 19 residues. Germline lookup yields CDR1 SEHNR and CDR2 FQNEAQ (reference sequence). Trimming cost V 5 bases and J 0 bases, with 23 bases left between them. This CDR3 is CASSPPRTTRPSSYNEQFF. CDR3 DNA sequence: TGTGCCAGCAGCCCCCCCCGGACCACCCGTCCTAGCTCCTACAATGAGCAGTTCTTC. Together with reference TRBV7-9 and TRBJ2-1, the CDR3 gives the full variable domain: DTGVSQNPRHKITKRGQNVTFRCDPISEHNRLYWYRQTLGQGPEFLTYFQNEAQLEKSRLLSDRFSAERPKGSFSTLEIQRTEQGDSAMYLCASSPPRTTRPSSYNEQFFGPGTRLTVL.

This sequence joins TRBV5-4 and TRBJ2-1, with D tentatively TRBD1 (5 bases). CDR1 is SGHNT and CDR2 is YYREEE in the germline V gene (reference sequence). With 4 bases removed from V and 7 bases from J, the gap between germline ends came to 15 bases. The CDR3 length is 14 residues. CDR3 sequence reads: CASSPLGAGNEQFF. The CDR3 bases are TGTGCCAGCAGCCCTCTAGGGGCCGGGAATGAGCAGTTCTTC. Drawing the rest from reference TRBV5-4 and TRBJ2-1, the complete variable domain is ETGVTQSPTHLIKTRGQQVTLRCSSQSGHNTVSWYQQALGQGPQFIFQYYREEENGRGNFPPRFSGLQFPNYSSELNVNALELDDSALYLCASSPLGAGNEQFFGPGTRLTVL.

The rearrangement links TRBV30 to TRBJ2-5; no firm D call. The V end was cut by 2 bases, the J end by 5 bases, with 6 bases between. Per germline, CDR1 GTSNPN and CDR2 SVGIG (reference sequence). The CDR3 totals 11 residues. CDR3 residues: CAWSPRETQYF. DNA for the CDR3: TGTGCCTGGAGTCCACGGGAGACCCAGTACTTC.

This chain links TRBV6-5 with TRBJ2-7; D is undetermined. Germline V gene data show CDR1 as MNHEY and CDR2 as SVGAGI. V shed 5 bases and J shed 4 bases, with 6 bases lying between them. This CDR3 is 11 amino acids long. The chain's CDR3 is CASSRGYEQYF. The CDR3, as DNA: TGTGCCAGCAGTCGCGGTTACGAGCAGTACTTC.

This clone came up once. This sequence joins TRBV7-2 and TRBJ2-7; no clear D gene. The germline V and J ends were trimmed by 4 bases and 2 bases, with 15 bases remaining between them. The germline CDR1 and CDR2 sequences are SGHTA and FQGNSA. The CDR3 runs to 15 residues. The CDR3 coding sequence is TGTGCCAGCAGCTCGCGTTATGGCGGTCCCTACGAGCAGTACTTC. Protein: CASSSRYGGPYEQYF.

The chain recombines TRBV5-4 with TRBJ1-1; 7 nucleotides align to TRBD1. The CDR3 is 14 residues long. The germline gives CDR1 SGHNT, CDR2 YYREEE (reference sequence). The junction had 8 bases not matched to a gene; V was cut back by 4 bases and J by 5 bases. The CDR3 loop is CASSESGTVTEAFF. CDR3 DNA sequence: TGTGCCAGCAGCGAATCCGGGACAGTGACTGAAGCTTTCTTT.

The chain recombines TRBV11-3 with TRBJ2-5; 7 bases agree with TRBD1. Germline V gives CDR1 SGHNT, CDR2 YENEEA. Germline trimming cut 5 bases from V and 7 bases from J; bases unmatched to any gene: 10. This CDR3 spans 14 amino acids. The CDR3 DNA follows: TGTGCCAGCAGCCTGTCGACAGGGTGGGGGACCCAGTACTTC. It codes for CASSLSTGWGTQYF.

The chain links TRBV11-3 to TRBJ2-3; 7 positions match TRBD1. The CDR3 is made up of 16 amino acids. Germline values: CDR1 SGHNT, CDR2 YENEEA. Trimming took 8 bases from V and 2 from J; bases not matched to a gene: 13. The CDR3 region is CASASPAGGVTDTQYF. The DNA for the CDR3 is TGTGCCAGCGCATCCCCGGCAGGGGGAGTCACAGATACGCAGTATTTT. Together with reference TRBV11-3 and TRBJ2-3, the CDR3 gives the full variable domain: EAGVVQSPRYKIIEKKQPVAFWCNPISGHNTLYWYLQNLGQGPELLIRYENEEAVDDSQLPKDRFSAERLKGVDSTLKIQPAELGDSAVYLCASASPAGGVTDTQYFGPGTRLTVL.

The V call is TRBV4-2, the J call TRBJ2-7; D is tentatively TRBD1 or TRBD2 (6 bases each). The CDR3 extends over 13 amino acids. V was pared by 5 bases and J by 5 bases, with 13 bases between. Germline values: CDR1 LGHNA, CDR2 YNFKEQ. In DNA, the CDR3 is TGTGCCAGCAGCTTTTTGGGGGGCGACGAGCAGTACTTC. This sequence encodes CASSFLGGDEQYF.

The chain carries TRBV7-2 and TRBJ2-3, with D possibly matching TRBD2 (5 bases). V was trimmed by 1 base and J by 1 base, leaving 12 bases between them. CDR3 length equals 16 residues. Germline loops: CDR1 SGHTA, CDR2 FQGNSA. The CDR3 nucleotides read TGTGCCAGCAGCTTAGGCCCCCGGGAACGCACAGATACGCAGTATTTT. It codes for CASSLGPRERTDTQYF.

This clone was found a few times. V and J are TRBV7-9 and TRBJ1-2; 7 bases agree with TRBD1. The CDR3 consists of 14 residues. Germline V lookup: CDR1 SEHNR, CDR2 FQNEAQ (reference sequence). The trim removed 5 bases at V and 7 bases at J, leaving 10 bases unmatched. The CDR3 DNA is TGTGCCAGCAGCCCCGACAGGGTAGTAGCTGGCTACACCTTC. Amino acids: CASSPDRVVAGYTF.